The 17 T cell receptor beta chains listed next were all sequenced from one sample in a study of PD-L1 blockade in urothelial cancer. Time point meaning: pretreatment peripheral blood. Clones were read by immunoSEQ multiplex PCR, and TCRdb kept only the in-frame ones, dropping some. The sample lists around 71,000 clones, over 80% occurring once. Specimen: PBMCs, collected around atezolizumab (anti-PD-L1) treatment. The receptors were gathered from a man between 40 and 49 years old with urothelial cancer.

The chain is built from TRBV14 and TRBJ1-1; perhaps TRBD1 as D (5 bases). The CDR3 has 15 amino acids. The V end was cut by 2 bases, the J end by 1 base, with 11 bases between. Germline assignment: CDR1 SGHDN and CDR2 FVKESK. The CDR3 DNA sequence: TGTGCCAGCAGCCAATCTCCGGGGGGGAACACTGAAGCTTTCTTT. Encoded protein: CASSQSPGGNTEAFF.

This chain links TRBV5-1 with TRBJ1-1; D not certain. This CDR3 has 15 amino acids. Trimming removed 4 bases from V and 1 base from J, with 14 bases in between. Germline V gene data show CDR1 as SGHRS and CDR2 as YFSETQ. CDR3 nucleotides: TGCGCCAGCAGCATGGGCGGGCGGGGGAACACTGAAGCTTTCTTT. This translates into CASSMGGRGNTEAFF. Complete variable domain (other parts from reference TRBV5-1 and TRBJ1-1): KAGVTQTPRYLIKTRGQQVTLSCSPISGHRSVSWYQQTPGQGLQFLFEYFSETQRNKGNFPGRFSGRQFSNSRSEMNVSTLELGDSALYLCASSMGGRGNTEAFFGQGTRLTVV.

This clone has just a few counts. This chain joins TRBV19 and TRBJ1-2; D gene ambiguous. Per germline, CDR1 LNHDA and CDR2 SQIVND (reference sequence). V dropped 10 bases and J dropped 7 bases, with 16 bases sitting between them. This CDR3 is built from 12 residues. The DNA for the CDR3 is TGTGCCACCAATCGAGGCGTGCTTGGCTACACCTTC. Protein sequence: CATNRGVLGYTF.

CDR3 sequence: CASSVGTELPYNEQFF. The CDR3 DNA reads as TGTGCCAGCAGCGTTGGGACAGAACTCCCCTACAATGAGCAGTTCTTC. V and J are TRBV9 and TRBJ2-1; 7 nucleotides agree with TRBD1. The length of the CDR3 is 16 residues. The trim removed 2 bases at V and 2 bases at J, leaving 7 bases unmatched. CDR1 and CDR2 from the germline V gene are SGDLS and YYNGEE.

The V and J genes are TRBV5-4 and TRBJ2-1; TRBD1 might be the D (6 bases). The CDR3 runs to 15 residues. With 2 bases removed from V and 12 bases from J, the gap between germline ends came to 21 bases. Germline CDR1 is SGHNT and CDR2 is YYREEE (reference sequence). Written as DNA, the CDR3 is TGTGCCAGCAGCTTCCCCTCCGGGACACCACAGGGGCAGTTCTTC. Protein sequence: CASSFPSGTPQGQFF.

This CDR3 is CASSQDRGRQPQHF. The CDR3 DNA follows: TGTGCCAGCAGTCAGGACAGGGGGCGTCAGCCCCAGCATTTT. The chain is built from TRBV2 and TRBJ1-5, with 11 bases aligning to TRBD1. J lost 6 bases, V lost 5 bases, and 3 bases had no gene match. The germline V gene encodes CDR1 SNHLY and CDR2 FYNNEI. The CDR3 covers 14 residues.

CDR3 residues: CASSRTAQRNEKLFF. CDR3 DNA sequence: TGTGCCAGCAGCCGGACAGCCCAAAGGAATGAAAAACTGTTTTTT. The chain couples TRBV9 to TRBJ1-4; TRBD1 might be the D (6 bases). The CDR3 sequence is 15 residues long. Trimming took 4 bases from V and 5 from J, leaving 15 bases between them. CDR1 is SGDLS, CDR2 YYNGEE, per germline. The whole variable domain, remainder taken from reference TRBV9 and TRBJ1-4, is DSGVTQTPKHLITATGQRVTLRCSPRSGDLSVYWYQQSLDQGLQFLIQYYNGEERAKGNILERFSAQQFPDLHSELNLSSLELGDSALYFCASSRTAQRNEKLFFGSGTQLSVL.

This chain joins TRBV15 and TRBJ1-5; TRBD1 might be the D (5 bases). V dropped 8 bases and J dropped 2 bases, with 10 bases sitting between them. Germline assignment: CDR1 LNHNV and CDR2 YYDKDF (reference sequence). The CDR3 is made up of 13 amino acids. The CDR3 is CATAGRGNQPQHF. The DNA of the CDR3 is TGTGCCACCGCAGGGAGGGGCAATCAGCCCCAGCATTTT. Combining the CDR3 with reference TRBV15 and TRBJ1-5 gives the whole variable domain DAMVIQNPRYQVTQFGKPVTLSCSQTLNHNVMYWYQQKSSQAPKLLFHYYDKDFNNEADTPDNFQSRRPNTSFCFLDIRSPGLGDTAMYLCATAGRGNQPQHFGDGTRLSIL.

V and J are TRBV28 and TRBJ1-2, with no clear D. Germline assignment: CDR1 MDHEN and CDR2 SYDVKM. Trimming took 5 bases from V and 1 from J, leaving 11 bases between them. The CDR3 loop spans 14 amino acids. CDR3 sequence reads: CASSAQTLNYGYTF. Written as DNA, the CDR3 is TGTGCCAGCAGTGCACAGACCCTTAACTATGGCTACACCTTC.

This chain joins TRBV29-1 and TRBJ2-3; 7 positions match TRBD1. Germline V gene lookup returns CDR1 SQVTM and CDR2 ANQGSEA. V lost 2 bases, J lost 5 bases, and 4 bases stayed unmatched. This CDR3 has 13 amino acids. Written as DNA, the CDR3 is TGCAGCGTTGAACGACAGGGTCGAGATACGCAGTATTTT. Encoded protein: CSVERQGRDTQYF.

CDR3: CASSPPLGTEGYEQFF. CDR3 DNA: TGTGCCAGCAGTCCGCCCCTAGGGACAGAAGGGTATGAGCAGTTCTTC. The genes are TRBV28 and TRBJ2-1; 7 nucleotides agree with TRBD1. The CDR3 extends over 16 amino acids. Trimming took 5 bases from V and 8 from J; bases not matched to a gene: 15. Germline values: CDR1 MDHEN, CDR2 SYDVKM.

The V gene is TRBV28, the J gene TRBJ2-2, with D unresolved. V lost 1 base and J lost 4, with 7 bases in between. CDR1 is MDHEN, CDR2 SYDVKM, per germline. This CDR3 comprises 14 residues. The CDR3: CASSLLAGTGELFF. The CDR3 nucleotides read TGTGCCAGCAGTTTATTAGCCGGCACCGGGGAGCTGTTTTTT.

This clone has only a few counts. The rearrangement uses TRBV18 and TRBJ1-1; maybe TRBD1 (5 bases). The germline V and J ends were trimmed by 6 bases and 0 bases, with 17 bases remaining between them. The germline gives CDR1 KGHSH, CDR2 LQKENI. The CDR3 is 16 residues long. CDR3 amino acids: CASSTSTGFMNTEAFF. CDR3 nucleotides: TGTGCCAGCTCCACGTCAACAGGTTTCATGAACACTGAAGCTTTCTTT.

The chain uses TRBV20-1 and TRBJ1-1; D not resolved. CDR1 is DFQATT, CDR2 SNEGSKA, per germline (reference sequence). This CDR3 spans 11 amino acids. V was clipped by 1 base and J by 4 bases, with 4 bases between them. The chain's CDR3 is CSARVGTEAFF. The CDR3 DNA reads as TGCAGTGCTAGAGTCGGCACTGAAGCTTTCTTT.

The J gene is TRBJ1-2, the V gene TRBV29-1; D is unclear. V was pared by 8 bases and J by 3 bases, with 13 bases between. This CDR3 has 12 amino acids. In germline, CDR1 is SQVTM, CDR2 ANQGSEA. As DNA, the CDR3 is TGCAGCACCCGTTTGGGAGACTATGGCTACACCTTC. Translation: CSTRLGDYGYTF.

The gene calls are TRBV5-1 and TRBJ2-1; TRBD2 matches 7 bases. The CDR3 runs to 16 residues. The ends lost 1 base at V and 8 bases at J; junction bases unmatched: 12. The germline CDR1 and CDR2 sequences are SGHRS and YFSETQ. For the CDR3, the DNA is TGCGCCAGCAGCTTGTCTCCAGCGGGGAGCGGTGATGAGCAGTTCTTC. It codes for CASSLSPAGSGDEQFF.

The V call is TRBV11-2, the J call TRBJ2-1, with TRBD2 matching over 8 bases. The CDR3 covers 14 residues. The V segment lost 5 bases and the J segment 4 bases; nucleotides outside the gene matches: 4. The germline V gene has CDR1 SGHAT and CDR2 FQNNGV. In DNA, the CDR3 is TGTGCCAGCAGCCCGGGAGGGGGATACAATGAGCAGTTCTTC. It specifies CASSPGGGYNEQFF.